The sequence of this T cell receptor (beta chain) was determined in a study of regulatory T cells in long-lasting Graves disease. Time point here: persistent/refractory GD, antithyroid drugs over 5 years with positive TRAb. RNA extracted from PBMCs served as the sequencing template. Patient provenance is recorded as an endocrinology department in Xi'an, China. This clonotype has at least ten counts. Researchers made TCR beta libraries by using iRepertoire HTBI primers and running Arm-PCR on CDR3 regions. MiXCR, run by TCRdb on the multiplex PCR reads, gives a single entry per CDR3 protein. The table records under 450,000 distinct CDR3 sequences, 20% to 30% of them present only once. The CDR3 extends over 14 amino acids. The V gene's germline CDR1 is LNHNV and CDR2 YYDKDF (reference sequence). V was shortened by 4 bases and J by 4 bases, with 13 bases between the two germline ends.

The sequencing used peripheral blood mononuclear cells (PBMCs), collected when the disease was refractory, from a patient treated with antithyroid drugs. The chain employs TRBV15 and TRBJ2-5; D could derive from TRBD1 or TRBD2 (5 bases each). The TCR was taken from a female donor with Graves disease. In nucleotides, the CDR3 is TGTGCCACCAGCAAGAGGGCAGGGAGAGAGACCCAGTACTTC. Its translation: CATSKRAGRETQYF.